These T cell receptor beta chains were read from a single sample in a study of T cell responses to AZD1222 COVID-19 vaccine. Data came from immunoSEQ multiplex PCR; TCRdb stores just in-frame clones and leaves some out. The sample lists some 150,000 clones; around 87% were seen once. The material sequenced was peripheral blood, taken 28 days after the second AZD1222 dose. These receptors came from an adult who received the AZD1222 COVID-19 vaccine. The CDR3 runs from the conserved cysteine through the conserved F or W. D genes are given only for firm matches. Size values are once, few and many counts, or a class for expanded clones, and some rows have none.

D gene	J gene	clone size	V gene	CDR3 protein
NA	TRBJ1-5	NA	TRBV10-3	CAISESGGSQPQHF
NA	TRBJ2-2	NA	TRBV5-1	CASKRPSLGNTGELFF
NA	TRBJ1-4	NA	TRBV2	CASSEGGGVNEKLFF
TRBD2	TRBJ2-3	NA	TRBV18	CASSIPGLAPDTQYF
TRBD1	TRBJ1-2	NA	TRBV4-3	CASSQTAGDRVRVGYTF
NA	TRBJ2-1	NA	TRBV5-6	CASSFILLGALTNEQFF
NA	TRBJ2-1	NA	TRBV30	CATTGKGPYNEQFF
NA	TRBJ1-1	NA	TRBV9	CASSVAGQLNTEAFF
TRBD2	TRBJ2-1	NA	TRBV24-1	CATSRAGGPWGEQFF
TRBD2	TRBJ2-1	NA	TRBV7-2	CASSLARGLAGNEQFF
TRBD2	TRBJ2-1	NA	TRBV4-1	CASSMQTGRAGNEQFF
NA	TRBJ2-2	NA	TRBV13	CASGHPNTGELFF
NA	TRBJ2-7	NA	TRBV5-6	CASSRRTVFGIGEQYF
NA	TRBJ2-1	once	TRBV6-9	CASSYRETTEQFF
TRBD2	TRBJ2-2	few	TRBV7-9	CASSFRLAGVNTGELFF
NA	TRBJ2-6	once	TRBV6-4	CASQPFSGANVLTF
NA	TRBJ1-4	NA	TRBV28	CASAVPYEKLFF
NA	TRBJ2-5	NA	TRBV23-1	CASSPRERETQYF
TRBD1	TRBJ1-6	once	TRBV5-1	CASSLPGQGPNSYNSPLHF
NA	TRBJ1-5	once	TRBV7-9	CATNQPQHF
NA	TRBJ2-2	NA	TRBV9	CASSPREGGELFF
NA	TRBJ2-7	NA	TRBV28	CASLSTGWGKGYEQYF
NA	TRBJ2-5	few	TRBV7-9	CASITGTLGQETQYF
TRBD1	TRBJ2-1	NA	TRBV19	CASNDRGRNEQFF
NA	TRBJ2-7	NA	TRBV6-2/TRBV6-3	CASSYRDFPGPRRNEQYF
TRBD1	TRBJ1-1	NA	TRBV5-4	CASSLARQGAGTEAFF
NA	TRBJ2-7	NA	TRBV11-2	CASSPVRRGSYEQYF
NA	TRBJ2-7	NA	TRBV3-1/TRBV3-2	CASSRLGGGEQYF
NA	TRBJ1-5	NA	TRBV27	CASSSNRERQPQHF
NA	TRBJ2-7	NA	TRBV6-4	CASSDPSYEQYF
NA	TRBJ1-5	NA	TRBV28	CASIKTGGERQPQHF
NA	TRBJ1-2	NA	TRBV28	CASSSDIYGYTF
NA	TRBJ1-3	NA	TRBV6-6	CASRAQVGNTIYF
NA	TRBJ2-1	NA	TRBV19	CASSIDGRRGSYNEQFF
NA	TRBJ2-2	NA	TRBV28	CASSLSQPLELFF
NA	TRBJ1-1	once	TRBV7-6	CASSLVAEGNTEAFF
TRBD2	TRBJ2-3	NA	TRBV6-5	CASSPSTSGTDTQYF
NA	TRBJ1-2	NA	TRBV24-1	CATSDYMGGYTF
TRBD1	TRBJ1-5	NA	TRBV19	CASSRTGEQPQHF
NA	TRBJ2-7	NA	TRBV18	CASSQAGREQYF
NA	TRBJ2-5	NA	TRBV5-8	CASSLSKAQYF
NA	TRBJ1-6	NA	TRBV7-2	CASSPGLAFYNSPLHF
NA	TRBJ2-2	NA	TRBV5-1	CASSGGGTQTGELFF
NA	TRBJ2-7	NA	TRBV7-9	CASSLGSTTREQYF
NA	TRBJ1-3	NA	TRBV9	CASSPRGQFSGNTIYF
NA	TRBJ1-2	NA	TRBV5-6	CASSRERGYLYYGYTF
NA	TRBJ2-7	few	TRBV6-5	CASRTGSSYEQYF
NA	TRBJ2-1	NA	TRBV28	CASSLNNEQFF
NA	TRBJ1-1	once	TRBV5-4	CASSLQESTEAFF
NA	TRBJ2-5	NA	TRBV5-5	CASTQWNAPQETQYF
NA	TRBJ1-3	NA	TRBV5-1	CASSQNSHSGNTIYF